Following are 10 T cell receptor beta chains from one sample sequenced in a study of regulatory T cells in long-lasting Graves disease. Time point given: newly diagnosed GD, antithyroid drugs for less than 3 months. Generation of the TCR library employed RNA extracted from PBMCs. Researchers made TCR beta libraries by using iRepertoire HTBI primers and running Arm-PCR on CDR3 regions. Using its own MiXCR run on the multiplex PCR reads, TCRdb lists one record per CDR3 protein. The table shows about 450,000 distinct CDR3 sequences, with about 15% occurring only once. This sample also appeared in a second study, on T cells in Graves' hyperthyroidism and ophthalmopathy.

The source was peripheral blood mononuclear cells (PBMCs), collected at new diagnosis, from a patient treated with antithyroid drugs. These receptors were taken from a woman in her twenties or thirties with Graves disease.

In this sample, this clonotype turned up many times. The rearrangement uses TRBV28 and TRBJ2-3; tentatively, D is TRBD1 (5 bases). The germline V gene encodes CDR1 MDHEN and CDR2 SYDVKM. This CDR3 region has 15 residues. Trimming removed 5 bases at V and 0 bases at J, with 12 bases between. CDR3: CASSAIGDSTDTQYF. CDR3 DNA sequence: TGTGCCAGCAGTGCAATAGGGGATAGCACAGATACGCAGTATTTT.

This clonotype was seen many times. The gene calls are TRBV7-9 and TRBJ2-5; D may be TRBD2 (5 bases). The V and J ends lost 5 bases and 9 bases respectively, with 16 bases between them. The CDR3 is 13 residues long. Per the germline V gene, CDR1 is SEHNR and CDR2 is FQNEAQ (reference sequence). The CDR3 sequence is CASSPGRATAQYF. CDR3 nucleotides: TGTGCCAGCAGCCCCGGGCGGGCCACGGCCCAGTACTTC.

The V call is TRBV4-1, the J call TRBJ1-3; no reliable D call. Trimming cost V 0 bases and J 0 bases, with 12 bases left between them. The CDR3 spans 17 residues. CDR1 is MGHRA and CDR2 is YSYEKL in the germline V gene. The CDR3 here is CASSQDARTSSGNTIYF. CDR3 DNA sequence: TGCGCCAGCAGCCAAGATGCACGGACGAGCTCTGGAAACACCATATATTTT.

The V gene is TRBV5-6, the J gene TRBJ1-5; D not resolved. V shed 4 bases and J shed 5 bases, with 4 bases lying between them. Germline V CDR1 and CDR2: SGHDT, YYEEEE. The CDR3 runs to 11 residues. The CDR3 loop reads CASSADQPQHF. The CDR3 bases are TGTGCCAGCAGCGCTGATCAGCCCCAGCATTTT.

In its sample, this clonotype was seen a few times. V gene TRBV20-1 combines with J gene TRBJ1-6; D ambiguous. The germline V and J ends were trimmed by 8 bases and 0 bases, with 11 bases remaining between them. Germline V gives CDR1 DFQATT, CDR2 SNEGSKA (reference sequence). The CDR3 totals 14 residues. CDR3 DNA: TGCAGTTCTCGGAGGAGCTCCTATAATTCACCCCTCCACTTT. Its protein is CSSRRSSYNSPLHF.

This clonotype was seen many times. The missing conserved phenylalanine or tryptophan at the end of this CDR3 makes a read error likely. The genes are TRBV11-2 and TRBJ2-7; D is unclear. The CDR3 runs 14 residues. CDR1 and CDR2 from the germline V gene are SGHAT and FQNNGV. Between the trimmed V and J ends, which lost 3 bases and 5 bases, there was a span of 14 bases. The CDR3 spells CASSLGPSSHEQYY. The CDR3 DNA follows: TGTGCCAGCAGCTTGGGCCCCTCAAGCCACGAGCAGTACTAC.

Turning to this clonotype: A read error may explain this, as a much larger clone is one base away. This chain joins TRBV20-1 and TRBJ1-2; 9 positions match TRBD1. With V trimmed by 0 bases and J by 4 bases, 6 bases remained unmatched. Germline values: CDR1 DFQATT, CDR2 SNEGSKA (reference sequence). The CDR3 has 15 residues. The CDR3 nucleotides read TGCAGTGCTAGAGATAATACAGGGGGCGGCTATGGCTACACCTTC. The encoded protein is CSARDNTGGGYGYTF.

This clonotype was counted many times. The V and J genes are TRBV5-6 and TRBJ2-7, with D possibly called TRBD1 or TRBD2 (5 bases each). V lost 3 bases and J lost 6, with 13 bases in between. Germline loops: CDR1 SGHDT, CDR2 YYEEEE. The CDR3 spans 13 residues. The CDR3 bases are TGTGCCAGCAGCTGGGACGAGGTTGGCGAGCAGTACTTC. This codes for CASSWDEVGEQYF.

This clonotype was picked up many times. The DNA is omitted, as the CDR3 cannot be located on it reliably, and the CDR3 follows TCRdb's listing. CDR3 sequence reads: CASSSSAGSYTF. V usage is TRBV27 and J usage is TRBJ1-2. The CDR3 contains 12 residues when both ends are counted. Per germline, CDR1 MNHEY and CDR2 SMNVEV (reference sequence).

This clonotype was detected only a few times. V is TRBV7-8 and J is TRBJ2-1, with 16 bases identical to TRBD2. This CDR3 is built from 19 residues. The germline V gene encodes CDR1 SGHVS and CDR2 FQNEAQ. V was pared by 5 bases and J by 6 bases, with 13 bases of the junction left unmatched. The CDR3 DNA reads TGTGCCAGCAGCAGGGGGACTAGCGGGAGGGCCGGTTTTGGCAATGAGCAGTTCTTC. Amino acids: CASSRGTSGRAGFGNEQFF.